Below, 29 T cell receptor beta chains from the same sample are listed, as sequenced in a study of blood T cells in healthy people across ages. Through a sample-barcoded 5' primer and a J-beta primer mix, a second PCR was run for 7 to 11 cycles. TCRdb redid the calling of the 5' RACE reads with MiXCR, one entry per CDR3 protein. The sample has 2 million or so distinct CDR3 sequences, around half seen once. Input material: blood. The receptors here all came from a middle-aged woman in good health.

The sample holds one count of this clonotype. The rearrangement uses TRBV6-5 and TRBJ2-5, with D maybe TRBD2 (6 bases). This CDR3 has 12 residues. V lost 8 bases, J lost 11 bases, and 18 bases lay in between. The V gene's germline CDR1 is MNHEY and CDR2 SVGAGI. The CDR3 bases are TGTGCCAGCGCTAGCGTCTACAATGAGCAGTACTTC. Translating it yields CASASVYNEQYF.

The J gene is TRBJ2-3, the V gene TRBV4-1; D remains unclear. Trimming stripped 0 bases from V and 2 bases from J, with 6 bases between. The CDR3 contains 14 residues. Germline V lookup: CDR1 MGHRA, CDR2 YSYEKL. The CDR3 protein is CASSQDITTDTQYF. The DNA for the CDR3 is TGCGCCAGCAGCCAAGATATAACCACAGATACGCAGTATTTT.

This clonotype appeared a few times. V gene TRBV20-1 combines with J gene TRBJ2-5; the match to TRBD1 covers 7 bases. Trimming cost V 6 bases and J 1 base; bases outside gene matches: 8. Germline CDR1 is DFQATT and CDR2 is SNEGSKA (reference sequence). The CDR3 is 14 residues long. CDR3 amino acids: CSAFRDRIQETQYF. For the CDR3, the DNA is TGCAGTGCCTTCCGGGACAGAATCCAAGAGACCCAGTACTTC.

The gene calls are TRBV7-2 and TRBJ2-5; D gene unclear. This CDR3 is built from 14 residues. Trimming stripped 5 bases from V and 11 bases from J, with 21 bases between. CDR1 is SGHTA and CDR2 is FQGNSA in the germline V gene. CDR3 sequence (DNA): TGTGCCAGCAGCCACCCTAGGGTTAACAATGAGCAGTACTTC. Its protein product is CASSHPRVNNEQYF.

The chain couples TRBV7-9 to TRBJ2-5, with a tentative D call TRBD1 (5 bases). This CDR3 has 16 amino acids. V was cut by 1 base and J by 4 bases, with 16 bases left in between. CDR1 and CDR2 from the germline V gene are SEHNR and FQNEAQ (reference sequence). The CDR3 here is CASSLEEWRRGETQYF. Here the CDR3 DNA reads TGTGCCAGCAGCTTAGAGGAGTGGCGAAGGGGAGAGACCCAGTACTTC.

The chain combines TRBV29-1 with TRBJ2-3, with unresolved D. In germline, CDR1 is SQVTM, CDR2 ANQGSEA. The CDR3 spans 11 residues. V lost 6 bases and J lost 6, with 10 bases in between. The CDR3 here is CSVAQSDTQYF. DNA of the CDR3: TGCAGCGTGGCTCAGTCCGATACGCAGTATTTT.

V usage is TRBV6-5 and J usage is TRBJ1-2, with TRBD1 identical over 8 bases. Germline-derived CDR1 and CDR2 are MNHEY and SVGAGI. The CDR3 contains 12 residues. V gave up 8 bases and J gave up 8 bases; unmatched junction bases: 7. Here the CDR3 DNA reads TGTGCCAGCCATCGACAGGGGCAAGGCTACACCTTC. Translation gives CASHRQGQGYTF.

The rearrangement joins TRBV6-1 to TRBJ2-1; D unclear. V lost 4 bases, J lost 2 bases, and 15 bases lay in between. Germline V CDR1 and CDR2: MNHNS, SASEGT. This CDR3 has 16 residues. CDR3 loop: CASSGTSWGTYNEQFF. CDR3 nucleotides: TGTGCCAGCAGTGGAACCTCATGGGGAACCTACAATGAGCAGTTCTTC.

The chain has TRBV12-3 or TRBV12-4 and TRBJ1-1; D gene ambiguous. This CDR3 has 12 amino acids. The V gene lost 5 bases and the J gene lost 11 bases, with 15 bases spanning the gap. CDR3 nucleotides: TGTGCCAGCAGTCCCCGATCGACGCTTGCTTTCTTT. Amino acid sequence: CASSPRSTLAFF.

The chain links TRBV4-1 to TRBJ2-3; D is tentatively TRBD1 or TRBD2 (5 bases each). This CDR3 has 17 residues. V lost 0 bases and J 5 bases, leaving 18 bases between the germline ends. Germline CDR1 is MGHRA and CDR2 is YSYEKL. The CDR3 bases are TGCGCCAGCAGCCAAGAACATCGGGGCAGGCGCAGAGATACGCAGTATTTT. Translated, it gives CASSQEHRGRRRDTQYF.

In this sample, this clonotype turned up a few times. The chain carries TRBV7-9 and TRBJ1-4; unclear D gene. V lost 2 bases to trimming and J lost 4 bases, with 8 bases between them. Looked up from germline, CDR1 is SEHNR and CDR2 is FQNEAQ (reference sequence). The CDR3 is 14 residues long. In DNA, the CDR3 is TGTGCCAGCAGCTTAAGCACAGTTAATGAAAAACTGTTTTTT. This codes for CASSLSTVNEKLFF.

This clonotype turned up a few times. The chain combines TRBV4-3 with TRBJ2-6; a weak D match, TRBD2 (5 bases). The CDR3 consists of 22 residues. Looked up from germline, CDR1 is LGHNA and CDR2 is YSLEER. Trimming cost V 4 bases and J 1 base, with 29 bases left between them. The CDR3 protein is CASSRSAAGSTRFDSGANVLTF. The CDR3 DNA reads as TGCGCCAGCAGCCGCAGTGCGGCGGGTTCGACGCGCTTTGATTCTGGGGCCAACGTCCTGACTTTC.

This clonotype has only a few counts. The chain uses TRBV5-1 and TRBJ2-1; D not resolved. Trimming removed 4 bases at V and 3 bases at J, with 11 bases between. The CDR3 loop spans 14 amino acids. From germline, CDR1 is SGHRS and CDR2 YFSETQ. CDR3 DNA sequence: TGCGCCAGCAGCCGATACCCGGACTACAATGAGCAGTTCTTC. Amino acids: CASSRYPDYNEQFF.

The chain employs TRBV28 and TRBJ2-1; TRBD2 aligns across 8 bases. J gave up 5 bases and V 5 bases, and 8 bases lay outside the gene matches. Germline V gene lookup returns CDR1 MDHEN and CDR2 SYDVKM. This CDR3 is built from 15 residues. DNA for the CDR3: TGTGCCAGCAGTACCGGGGGGGCCAGGCACAATGAGCAGTTCTTC. Its protein is CASSTGGARHNEQFF.

The DNA of the CDR3 is TGCAGTGCTCCTGGACTAGCGGGGATAGATACGCAGTATTTT. It yields the protein CSAPGLAGIDTQYF. V usage is TRBV20-1 and J usage is TRBJ2-3; 12 bases map to TRBD2. The CDR3 spans 14 residues. CDR1 and CDR2 from the germline V gene are DFQATT and SNEGSKA (reference sequence). V lost 5 bases and J lost 5; bases outside the gene matches: 5.

The V call is TRBV25-1, the J call TRBJ2-3; D tentatively fits TRBD1 or TRBD2 (5 bases each). V lost 3 bases, J lost 8 bases, and 18 bases lay in between. CDR1 and CDR2 from the germline V gene are MGHDK and SYGVNS. The CDR3 consists of 15 residues. CDR3 residues: CASSDPGRTIGTQYF. The CDR3 nucleotides read TGTGCCAGCAGTGACCCGGGACGGACGATCGGTACGCAGTATTTT.

This clonotype was recorded a few times. This chain connects TRBV7-2 to TRBJ2-7; 8 bases line up with TRBD2. CDR3 size: 14 residues. The V gene end was trimmed by 4 bases and the J gene end by 2 bases; junction bases not matched to a gene: 4. The germline V gene encodes CDR1 SGHTA and CDR2 FQGNSA. The CDR3 region has the DNA TGTGCCAGCAGCTCCATAGCGGGGACCTACGAGCAGTACTTC. Translated, it gives CASSSIAGTYEQYF. Full variable domain (outside the CDR3, taken from reference TRBV7-2 and TRBJ2-7): GAGVSQSPSNKVTEKGKDVELRCDPISGHTALYWYRQSLGQGLEFLIYFQGNSAPDKSGLPSDRFSAERTGGSVSTLTIQRTQQEDSAVYLCASSSIAGTYEQYFGPGTRLTVT.

The rearrangement uses TRBV20-1 and TRBJ1-2; D may be TRBD1 (6 bases). CDR3 length: 15 amino acids. The V gene's germline CDR1 is DFQATT and CDR2 SNEGSKA (reference sequence). The ends were cut back, 0 bases at V and 8 bases at J, with 19 bases in the middle. CDR3 DNA: TGCAGTGCTAGAGAAGGGCAGGGGAATCCTCTAGGCTACACCTTC. It codes for CSAREGQGNPLGYTF.

The chain joins TRBV12-3 or TRBV12-4 to TRBJ2-2; D gene uncertain. This CDR3 has 15 amino acids. V was shortened by 7 bases and J by 5 bases, with 17 bases between the two germline ends. The chain's CDR3 is CASTQDILGTGELFF. CDR3 DNA: TGTGCCAGCACCCAAGACATTTTGGGGACCGGGGAGCTGTTTTTT.

The chain has TRBV7-3 and TRBJ2-3; D ambiguous. Germline CDR1 SGHTA, CDR2 FQGTGA. The CDR3 sequence is 15 residues long. The V and J ends lost 5 bases and 0 bases respectively, with 12 bases between them. The CDR3 spells CASSPLPSSTDTQYF. As DNA, the CDR3 is TGTGCCAGCAGCCCCCTTCCCTCTAGCACAGATACGCAGTATTTT. The entire variable domain, with the rest obtained from reference TRBV7-3 and TRBJ2-3, is as follows: GAGVSQTPSNKVTEKGKYVELRCDPISGHTALYWYRQSLGQGPEFLIYFQGTGAADDSGLPNDRFFAVRPEGSVSTLKIQRTERGDSAVYLCASSPLPSSTDTQYFGPGTRLTVL.

The rearrangement links TRBV7-9 to TRBJ2-6; no firm D call. This CDR3 is built from 17 residues. Per germline, CDR1 SEHNR and CDR2 FQNEAQ (reference sequence). V lost 4 bases to trimming and J lost 1 base, with 14 bases between them. CDR3 sequence (DNA): TGTGCCAGCAGCTCCCAAGGAGTGAATTCTGGGGCCAACGTCCTGACTTTC. This encodes CASSSQGVNSGANVLTF.

The chain links TRBV14 to TRBJ2-5; perhaps TRBD1 as D (5 bases). Germline CDR1 is SGHDN and CDR2 is FVKESK. The length of the CDR3 is 14 residues. Trimming took off 2 bases at V and 2 bases at J, with 9 bases between the two ends. CDR3 nucleotides: TGTGCCAGCAGCCAATTGACAGTTCAAGAGACCCAGTACTTC. It yields the protein CASSQLTVQETQYF.

J is TRBJ2-5 and V is TRBV6-6; TRBD2 matches 12 bases. The V gene end was trimmed by 8 bases and the J gene end by 5 bases; junction bases not matched to a gene: 12. Germline CDR1 MNHNY, CDR2 SVGAGI (reference sequence). The CDR3 covers 16 residues. CDR3 nucleotides: TGTGCCAGCCAACCGGGACTAGCGGGCCTAAGGGAGACCCAGTACTTC. Translated: CASQPGLAGLRETQYF.

With respect to this clonotype: Its ends do not fully match the called genes, so a read error is possible. The chain carries TRBV7-7 and TRBJ2-3; a weak D match, TRBD2 (5 bases). Germline V gene data show CDR1 as SSHAT and CDR2 as FNYEAQ (reference sequence). The CDR3 consists of 14 residues. Here the CDR3 DNA reads TGTGCTAGCAGCTTAGAGCGGCCGGGTGATACGCAGTATTTT. Translating it yields CASSLERPGDTQYF.

The rearrangement joins TRBV5-1 to TRBJ1-4; a possible D gene is TRBD1 (5 bases). V shed 5 bases and J shed 5 bases, with 10 bases lying between them. This CDR3 has 13 residues. The germline V gene has CDR1 SGHRS and CDR2 YFSETQ. This chain's CDR3 is CASRGQTNEKLFF. The CDR3, as DNA: TGCGCCAGCAGGGGGCAAACGAATGAAAAACTGTTTTTT.

This chain connects TRBV20-1 to TRBJ1-1, with 9 bases fitting TRBD1. In germline, CDR1 is DFQATT, CDR2 SNEGSKA (reference sequence). The CDR3 contains 12 residues. The CDR3 DNA is TGCAGCTCACGACAGGGGGGAACTGAAGCTTTCTTT. Protein sequence: CSSRQGGTEAFF.

V is TRBV14 and J is TRBJ2-3; a possible D gene is TRBD2 (5 bases). Germline-derived CDR1 and CDR2 are SGHDN and FVKESK. The CDR3 sequence is 18 residues long. With 3 bases removed from V and 0 bases from J, the gap between germline ends came to 19 bases. The CDR3 DNA reads as TGTGCCAGCAGCCACCGCAATTTAGGACTGCTCAGCACAGATACGCAGTATTTT. Translating it yields CASSHRNLGLLSTDTQYF.

This clonotype was seen a handful of times. The chain joins TRBV7-2 to TRBJ2-7, with D uncertain. This CDR3 is built from 15 residues. Germline CDR1 SGHTA, CDR2 FQGNSA. The V gene lost 5 bases and the J gene lost 0 bases, with 14 bases spanning the gap. The chain's CDR3 is CASSKPWEISYEQYF. CDR3 bases: TGTGCCAGCAGCAAACCCTGGGAAATCTCCTACGAGCAGTACTTC.

The chain carries TRBV6-1 and TRBJ2-3, with D perhaps TRBD1 (5 bases). V was trimmed by 5 bases and J by 6 bases, leaving 24 bases between them. The CDR3 is made up of 17 amino acids. CDR1 and CDR2 from the germline V gene are MNHNS and SASEGT. CDR3 in amino acids: CASSHRRYRAPGDTQYF. CDR3 in DNA: TGTGCCAGCAGTCATCGGCGTTACCGGGCTCCAGGGGATACGCAGTATTTT.